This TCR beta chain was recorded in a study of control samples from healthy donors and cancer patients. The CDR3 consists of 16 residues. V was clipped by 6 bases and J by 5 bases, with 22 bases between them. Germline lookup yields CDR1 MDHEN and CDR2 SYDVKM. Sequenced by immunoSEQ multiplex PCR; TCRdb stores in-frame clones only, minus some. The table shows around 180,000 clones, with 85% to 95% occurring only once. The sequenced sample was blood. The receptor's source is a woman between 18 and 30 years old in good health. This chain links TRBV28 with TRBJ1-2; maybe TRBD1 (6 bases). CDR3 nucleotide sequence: TGTGCCAGCAGCCAAGGACAGCCCAAGGGGTTTTATGGCTACACCTTC. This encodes CASSQGQPKGFYGYTF.